This T cell receptor beta chain is drawn from a study of technical replicates of blood from a handful of donors. The CDR3 is 15 residues long. The germline V gene has CDR1 SEHNR and CDR2 FQNEAQ (reference sequence). V lost 5 bases, J lost 6 bases, and 12 bases stayed unmatched. This table comes from immunoSEQ multiplex PCR, and its TCRdb copy is limited to in-frame clones, with some not included. The sample holds about 71,000 clones, roughly 96% seen once. The genes are TRBV7-9 and TRBJ1-2, with 7 bases that match TRBD1. The sample was T cells isolated from PBMCs. This sequence originates from a human donor in good health. The CDR3 spells CASSVGAGTVDGYTF. For the CDR3, the DNA is TGTGCCAGCAGCGTAGGCGCCGGGACAGTGGATGGCTACACCTTC.